One sample yielded the 19 T cell receptor beta chains listed below, sequenced in a study of CD49a tissue-resident CD8 T cells in human skin. Sequencing used immunoSEQ multiplex PCR; TCRdb keeps in-frame clones, though not all of them. The sample has 1,300 to 1,500 clones, around two thirds seen once. The sequenced sample consisted of CLA- CD8+ effector memory T cells sorted from blood. The receptors were sampled from a human donor in good health.

The V and J genes are TRBV15 and TRBJ2-6; 9 bases are a match to TRBD1. V lost 5 bases, J lost 4 bases, and 6 bases stayed unmatched. Germline V gives CDR1 LNHNV, CDR2 YYDKDF (reference sequence). This CDR3 is 16 amino acids long. The CDR3 reads CATSGEQGAGANVLTF. The CDR3 DNA reads TGTGCCACCAGCGGTGAACAGGGGGCCGGGGCCAACGTCCTGACTTTC.

This clone was detected a few times. The germline gene is not matched at one end of the junction; a read error may be the cause. This sequence joins TRBV2 and TRBJ2-1, with 9 positions matching TRBD1. The CDR3 covers 15 residues. The V gene's germline CDR1 is SNHLY and CDR2 FYNNEI. In nucleotides, the CDR3 is TGTGCCAACAGTGAATGGACAGGGGATGGGGATGAGCGGTTCTTC. This codes for CANSEWTGDGDERFF.

V gene TRBV28 combines with J gene TRBJ2-7; D is ambiguous. Germline CDR1 reads MDHEN; CDR2 reads SYDVKM. The CDR3 is made up of 15 amino acids. V dropped 3 bases and J dropped 4 bases, with 16 bases sitting between them. This CDR3 is CASSFVRNARYEQYF. CDR3 coding DNA: TGTGCCAGCAGTTTTGTCCGGAACGCTAGGTACGAGCAGTACTTC.

This clone has just a few counts. V is TRBV30 and J is TRBJ2-2, with TRBD1 matching 9 bases. Looked up from germline, CDR1 is GTSNPN and CDR2 is SVGIG (reference sequence). CDR3 size: 15 residues. J gave up 3 bases and V 0 bases, and 2 bases lay outside the gene matches. CDR3: CAWSVRDRDTGELFF. The CDR3 DNA reads as TGTGCCTGGAGTGTACGGGACAGGGACACCGGGGAGCTGTTTTTT.

V is TRBV6-4 and J is TRBJ2-3, with 16 bases lining up with TRBD2. CDR3 length: 17 amino acids. Germline V gene data show CDR1 as MRHNA and CDR2 as SNTAGT. Germline trimming cut 2 bases from V and 2 bases from J; bases unmatched to any gene: 1. CDR3 protein: CASSDGTSGRATDTQYF. DNA of the CDR3: TGTGCCAGCAGTGACGGGACTAGCGGGAGGGCCACAGATACGCAGTATTTT.

This clone was counted between two and nine times. The chain joins TRBV5-8 to TRBJ2-2; 14 bases match TRBD2. Germline trimming cut 4 bases from V and 6 bases from J; bases unmatched to any gene: 5. The CDR3 has 16 amino acids. CDR1 SGHTS and CDR2 YDEGEE come from the germline V gene. The CDR3 DNA reads TGTGCCAGCAGCCACGGACTAGCGGGAGGTTCCGGGGAGCTGTTTTTT. Translating gives CASSHGLAGGSGELFF.

This clone occurred once. The chain is built from TRBV4-1 and TRBJ2-7, with D perhaps TRBD1 (6 bases). The CDR3 loop spans 16 amino acids. From germline, CDR1 is MGHRA and CDR2 YSYEKL. V was pared by 4 bases and J by 2 bases, with 18 bases between. This CDR3 is CASSLPNRDYAYEQYF. CDR3 in DNA: TGCGCCAGCAGCCTGCCAAACAGGGATTACGCCTACGAGCAGTACTTC.

The rearrangement joins TRBV6-5 to TRBJ2-1; 8 bases fit TRBD1. This CDR3 contains 12 residues. Unmatched junction bases numbered 1, after V lost 5 bases and J lost 7 bases. Germline CDR1 and CDR2: MNHEY and SVGAGI. CDR3 nucleotides: TGTGCCAGCAGTCAGGGGGCAAATGAGCAGTTCTTC. Encoded protein: CASSQGANEQFF.

The chain combines TRBV4-2 with TRBJ1-3; D remains unclear. The CDR3 is 16 amino acids. Germline V CDR1 and CDR2: LGHNA, YNFKEQ. V dropped 1 base and J dropped 0 bases, with 10 bases sitting between them. The CDR3, as DNA: TGTGCCAGCAGCCAAGTCCAGGTTGACTCTGGAAACACCATATATTTT. Its translation: CASSQVQVDSGNTIYF.

The chain is built from TRBV7-9 and TRBJ2-7; 8 bases match TRBD2. In germline, CDR1 is SEHNR, CDR2 FQNEAQ (reference sequence). With 7 bases clipped from V and 0 bases from J, the junction kept 14 bases outside the gene matches. This CDR3 contains 17 residues. The CDR3 spells CASKGGAGLEISYEQYF. The CDR3 nucleotides read TGTGCCAGCAAGGGGGGAGCGGGACTAGAAATCTCCTACGAGCAGTACTTC.

This clone was seen a few times. V is TRBV6-1 and J is TRBJ1-5; 7 bases match TRBD1. The CDR3 contains 15 residues. V shed 4 bases, J shed 5 bases, and the junction held 8 bases outside the gene matches. Germline V lookup: CDR1 MNHNS, CDR2 SASEGT. The CDR3 reads CASSAGQESYQPQHF. The CDR3 DNA is TGTGCCAGCAGTGCAGGACAGGAGAGTTATCAGCCCCAGCATTTT.

This rearrangement joins TRBV15 to TRBJ2-1; D remains ambiguous. Per the germline V gene, CDR1 is LNHNV and CDR2 is YYDKDF (reference sequence). The CDR3 covers 13 residues. Trimming took 3 bases from V and 8 from J, leaving 11 bases between them. Here the CDR3 DNA reads TGTGCCACCAGCAGCCCCCCCCGGGATGAGCAGTTCTTC. It specifies CATSSPPRDEQFF.

The chain combines TRBV6-4 with TRBJ2-2; D gene ambiguous. Germline CDR1 and CDR2: MRHNA and SNTAGT. The CDR3 has 13 amino acids. V lost 0 bases and J 6 bases, leaving 5 bases between the germline ends. CDR3 sequence reads: CASSDSISGELFF. The DNA for the CDR3 is TGTGCCAGCAGTGACTCTATCTCCGGGGAGCTGTTTTTT.

About this clone: At one of its ends the junction is not consistent with the germline gene, which may arise from a read error. The chain has TRBV4-2 and TRBJ2-7; possibly TRBD2 for D (5 bases). Germline V lookup: CDR1 LGHNA, CDR2 YNFKEQ. CDR3 length: 15 amino acids. In nucleotides, the CDR3 is TGTGTCAGCAGCCAAGAGGGAGATCCCTCCTACGAGCAGTACTTC. Translating it yields CVSSQEGDPSYEQYF.

The chain combines TRBV6-1 with TRBJ2-7; 7 positions match TRBD2. The CDR3 has 15 amino acids. CDR1 and CDR2 from the germline V gene are MNHNS and SASEGT. V shed 1 base, J shed 4 bases, and the junction held 7 bases outside the gene matches. The CDR3, as DNA: TGTGCCAGCAGTGAAGGTCGCGGGGGACCGTACGAGCAGTACTTC. This sequence encodes CASSEGRGGPYEQYF.

The chain has TRBV19 and TRBJ2-3, with 11 bases fitting TRBD1. With 4 bases clipped from V and 5 bases from J, the junction kept 5 bases outside the gene matches. Germline V gene sequence: CDR1 LNHDA, CDR2 SQIVND (reference sequence). This CDR3 region has 15 residues. The CDR3 coding sequence is TGTGCCAGTAGTAAAGGACAGGGGGCGTTAGATACGCAGTATTTT. Its translation is CASSKGQGALDTQYF.

The chain couples TRBV6-5 to TRBJ1-6; weak D call: TRBD1 (6 bases). V lost 6 bases and J 7 bases, leaving 16 bases between the germline ends. The CDR3 has 15 amino acids. Looked up from germline, CDR1 is MNHEY and CDR2 is SVGAGI. CDR3 sequence: CASSLSGAGNSPLHF. In nucleotides, the CDR3 is TGTGCCAGCAGCCTCTCAGGGGCCGGGAATTCACCCCTCCACTTT.

This chain links TRBV6-4 with TRBJ2-2, with 8 bases identical to TRBD1. Trimming cost V 0 bases and J 4 bases; bases outside gene matches: 4. The CDR3 contains 16 residues. The germline V gene has CDR1 MRHNA and CDR2 SNTAGT. The CDR3 nucleotides read TGTGCCAGCAGTGACTCCGGGGACAGGTCCACCGGGGAGCTGTTTTTT. It is translated as CASSDSGDRSTGELFF.

The chain couples TRBV6-1 to TRBJ2-7; 8 bases line up with TRBD1. V dropped 6 bases and J dropped 2; count of bases not matched to a gene: 9. The V gene's germline CDR1 is MNHNS and CDR2 SASEGT. The CDR3 consists of 15 residues. DNA for the CDR3: TGTGCCAGCAGCCCGAAGGCAGGGGGCCCCTACGAGCAGTACTTC. This gives the protein CASSPKAGGPYEQYF.